These 9 T cell receptor beta chains came from one sample sequenced in a study of cytomegalovirus exposure and HLA in healthy donors. Primers: 60 Vbeta forward and 13 Jbeta reverse. The method was immunoSEQ multiplex PCR; TCRdb's version includes in-frame clones alone and lacks a portion of them. The table includes tens of thousands of clones, more than 75% detected once. Sequencing was performed on PBMCs. The receptor set was obtained from a man between 18 and 29 years old in good health and CMV-seronegative.

The chain links TRBV2 to TRBJ1-5; possibly TRBD1 for D (5 bases). Germline V gene data show CDR1 as SNHLY and CDR2 as FYNNEI. The CDR3 spans 15 residues. Trimming removed 1 base at V and 2 bases at J, with 9 bases between. CDR3: CASSEEFRGNQPQHF. CDR3 nucleotides: TGTGCCAGCAGTGAAGAGTTCAGGGGCAATCAGCCCCAGCATTTT.

The V and J genes are TRBV5-1 and TRBJ1-1; D unresolved. This CDR3 contains 12 residues. Per the germline V gene, CDR1 is SGHRS and CDR2 is YFSETQ. Trimming shortened V by 4 bases and J by 4 bases, and 8 bases separated the two germline ends. The chain's CDR3 is CASSPGGTEAFF. DNA for the CDR3: TGCGCCAGCAGCCCGGGTGGCACTGAAGCTTTCTTT.

The chain employs TRBV5-4 and TRBJ2-5; 7 bases map to TRBD2. CDR3 size: 15 residues. J gave up 4 bases and V 4 bases, and 10 bases lay outside the gene matches. The germline V gene has CDR1 SGHNT and CDR2 YYREEE (reference sequence). The CDR3 protein is CASSTHRLATETQYF. The CDR3 bases are TGTGCCAGCAGCACCCATCGACTAGCAACAGAGACCCAGTACTTC.

This clone was counted a single time. The chain joins TRBV15 to TRBJ1-1; TRBD1 aligns across 8 bases. The CDR3 extends over 14 amino acids. V lost 3 bases to trimming and J lost 1 base; unmatched junction nucleotides: 1. Per the germline V gene, CDR1 is LNHNV and CDR2 is YYDKDF (reference sequence). CDR3: CATSSGTGNTEAFF. CDR3 DNA: TGTGCCACCAGCAGTGGGACAGGGAACACTGAAGCTTTCTTT.

The V call is TRBV28, the J call TRBJ2-5; TRBD2 is a possible D gene (5 bases). The CDR3 has 17 residues. Germline CDR1 reads MDHEN; CDR2 reads SYDVKM. V lost 4 bases, J lost 3 bases, and 21 bases lay in between. The CDR3 DNA sequence: TGTGCCAGCAGTTCTGCAATGCTACCCCGGGGAGAAGAGACCCAGTACTTC. Translated: CASSSAMLPRGEETQYF.

The gene calls are TRBV6-6 and TRBJ1-4; 7 bases fit TRBD1. Germline V gives CDR1 MNHNY, CDR2 SVGAGI (reference sequence). V shed 6 bases, J shed 6 bases, and the junction held 10 bases outside the gene matches. The CDR3 extends over 15 amino acids. CDR3 in amino acids: CASSLRDREDEKLFF. CDR3 DNA: TGTGCCAGCAGCCTCCGGGACAGAGAGGATGAAAAACTGTTTTTT.

This chain connects TRBV7-9 to TRBJ2-2; 7 bases agree with TRBD1. The CDR3 spans 15 residues. The V gene's germline CDR1 is SEHNR and CDR2 FQNEAQ (reference sequence). With V trimmed by 5 bases and J by 6 bases, 9 bases remained unmatched. CDR3 protein: CASSLLGGVAGELFF. CDR3 in DNA: TGTGCCAGCAGCCTATTAGGGGGCGTAGCCGGGGAGCTGTTTTTT.

V and J are TRBV27 and TRBJ1-3; the match to TRBD1 covers 11 bases. Germline V gene data show CDR1 as MNHEY and CDR2 as SMNVEV (reference sequence). The CDR3 consists of 16 residues. Trimming took 4 bases from V and 4 from J; bases not matched to a gene: 6. The CDR3 DNA sequence: TGTGCCAGCAGTTACGGACAGGGGGCGGTAGGAAACACCATATATTTT. Translating gives CASSYGQGAVGNTIYF.

The chain joins TRBV7-2 to TRBJ2-3, with 11 positions matching TRBD2. The CDR3 sequence is 16 residues long. With V trimmed by 1 base and J by 3 bases, 3 bases remained unmatched. Looked up from germline, CDR1 is SGHTA and CDR2 is FQGNSA. The CDR3 sequence is CASSLGGTSGTDTQYF. For the CDR3, the DNA is TGTGCCAGCAGCTTAGGGGGGACTAGCGGAACAGATACGCAGTATTTT.